Following are 22 T cell receptor beta chains from one sample sequenced in a study of blood T cells in healthy people across ages. A J-beta primer mix and a sample-barcoded 5' primer were used in a second PCR of about 6 to 12 cycles. TCRdb reprocessed the 5' RACE reads with MiXCR, giving one entry per CDR3 protein. Of over a million distinct CDR3 sequences detected, 42% appear once; the ten largest clones hold under 8%. Sequencing was carried out using blood. The receptors were sampled from a woman under 30 in good health.

This clonotype was found a few times. The rearrangement joins TRBV6-5 to TRBJ2-3, with D tentatively TRBD2 (6 bases). CDR1 is MNHEY and CDR2 is SVGAGI in the germline V gene. The CDR3 loop spans 16 amino acids. The V gene lost 6 bases and the J gene lost 0 bases, with 16 bases spanning the gap. This chain's CDR3 is CASRGGTQRSTDTQYF. DNA for the CDR3: TGTGCCAGCAGGGGAGGAACACAGAGAAGCACAGATACGCAGTATTTT.

V usage is TRBV28 and J usage is TRBJ2-1, with 7 nucleotides matching TRBD2. The length of the CDR3 is 13 residues. Germline lookup yields CDR1 MDHEN and CDR2 SYDVKM. V was pared by 9 bases and J by 6 bases, with 8 bases of the junction left unmatched. CDR3 DNA: TGTGCCAGGGGGGAGGGCGGGGTCAATGAGCAGTTCTTC. Translation gives CARGEGGVNEQFF.

This chain uses TRBV20-1 with TRBJ2-1; D is possibly TRBD2 (5 bases). The germline V gene encodes CDR1 DFQATT and CDR2 SNEGSKA (reference sequence). This CDR3 has 14 amino acids. The ends were cut back, 5 bases at V and 1 base at J, with 12 bases in the middle. CDR3 sequence reads: CSAETTTSYNEQFF. The CDR3 coding sequence is TGCAGTGCTGAGACTACTACTTCCTACAATGAGCAGTTCTTC.

In this sample, this clonotype turned up many times. The chain couples TRBV6-2 or TRBV6-3 to TRBJ2-7; D not resolved. The V end was cut by 0 bases, the J end by 2 bases, with 5 bases between. The CDR3 runs 13 residues. The germline CDR1 and CDR2 sequences are MNHEY and SVGEGT. The CDR3: CASSYSSTYEQYF. CDR3 bases: TGTGCCAGCAGTTACTCTTCCACCTACGAGCAGTACTTC.

This chain joins TRBV29-1 and TRBJ2-7; D not certain. CDR1 and CDR2 (germline): SQVTM, ANQGSEA. CDR3 length: 13 residues. V was clipped by 0 bases and J by 2 bases, with 8 bases between them. The CDR3 nucleotides read TGCAGCGTTGAAGAGGGCGGTCCCTACGAGCAGTACTTC. Translating gives CSVEEGGPYEQYF.

This clonotype was observed a handful of times. The chain has TRBV13 and TRBJ1-2; the D is unclear. The V end lost 5 bases, the J end lost 0 bases, and 25 bases lay between the germline ends. The CDR3 totals 19 residues. The germline V gene encodes CDR1 PRHDT and CDR2 FYEKMQ (reference sequence). CDR3 amino acids: CASSGLKRQPKNPNYGYTF. In DNA form, the CDR3 reads TGTGCCAGCAGCGGGTTAAAAAGGCAACCAAAAAATCCTAACTATGGCTACACCTTC.

CDR3 DNA sequence: TGTGCCAGCAGTCCCATTTCCCATGAGCAGTTCTTC. Protein sequence: CASSPISHEQFF. The chain has TRBV27 and TRBJ2-1; D is unclear. V dropped 5 bases and J dropped 8 bases, with 10 bases sitting between them. There are 12 residues in the CDR3. Germline V gene data show CDR1 as MNHEY and CDR2 as SMNVEV (reference sequence).

The genes are TRBV29-1 and TRBJ2-2, with D unclear. V shed 5 bases and J shed 7 bases, with 5 bases lying between them. Germline V gene lookup returns CDR1 SQVTM and CDR2 ANQGSEA. This CDR3 region has 10 residues. CDR3 sequence: CSVKHGELFF. CDR3 DNA: TGCAGCGTTAAGCACGGGGAGCTGTTTTTT.

The chain combines TRBV10-3 with TRBJ2-7; weak D call: TRBD2 (6 bases). The CDR3 sequence is 14 residues long. The ends were cut back, 3 bases at V and 5 bases at J, with 14 bases in the middle. Germline CDR1 is ENHRY and CDR2 is SYGVKD. As DNA, the CDR3 is TGTGCCATCAGTGATTCGGGTGGGGGGAACGAGCAGTACTTC. Amino acid sequence: CAISDSGGGNEQYF.

This clonotype showed up just a few times. This sequence joins TRBV20-1 and TRBJ2-7; no reliable D call. The CDR3 runs to 13 residues. The V end lost 3 bases, the J end lost 3 bases, and 12 bases lay between the germline ends. Per the germline V gene, CDR1 is DFQATT and CDR2 is SNEGSKA (reference sequence). This CDR3 is CSARSIKGYEQYF. The CDR3 nucleotides are TGCAGTGCTAGGTCAATCAAAGGCTACGAGCAGTACTTC.

This clonotype was found a few times. This chain links TRBV29-1 with TRBJ1-2; no clear D gene. CDR3 length equals 15 residues. Germline V gives CDR1 SQVTM, CDR2 ANQGSEA. V was cut by 5 bases and J by 0 bases, with 16 bases left in between. CDR3: CSVSEQPIPNYGYTF. As DNA, the CDR3 is TGCAGCGTTAGCGAACAGCCCATCCCTAACTATGGCTACACCTTC.

V is TRBV20-1 and J is TRBJ2-3; maybe TRBD1 (6 bases). The ends were cut back, 5 bases at V and 2 bases at J, with 14 bases in the middle. Germline V gene data show CDR1 as DFQATT and CDR2 as SNEGSKA (reference sequence). The CDR3 loop spans 14 amino acids. CDR3 loop: CSARGQSNTDTQYF. DNA of the CDR3: TGCAGTGCTCGAGGACAGTCTAACACAGATACGCAGTATTTT.

The rearrangement links TRBV25-1 to TRBJ1-1, with D hard to call. Trimming took off 3 bases at V and 1 base at J, with 12 bases between the two ends. This CDR3 is built from 15 residues. Germline V gives CDR1 MGHDK, CDR2 SYGVNS. Written as DNA, the CDR3 is TGTGCCAGCAGTGACGACACCGGCGGGAACACTGAAGCTTTCTTT. It is translated as CASSDDTGGNTEAFF. Using reference TRBV25-1 and TRBJ1-1 for the parts outside the CDR3, the full variable domain is EADIYQTPRYLVIGTGKKITLECSQTMGHDKMYWYQQDPGMELHLIHYSYGVNSTEKGDLSSESTVSRIRTEHFPLTLESARPSHTSQYLCASSDDTGGNTEAFFGQGTRLTVV.

This clonotype has more than one count but fewer than ten. V is TRBV20-1 and J is TRBJ2-7; the D gene is possibly TRBD2 (6 bases). The CDR3 loop spans 14 amino acids. V shed 3 bases and J shed 6 bases, with 18 bases lying between them. Germline values: CDR1 DFQATT, CDR2 SNEGSKA (reference sequence). CDR3 sequence (DNA): TGCAGTGCTAGCGATTGGCAGGGAGGCAGCGAGCAGTACTTC. Translating gives CSASDWQGGSEQYF.

The table lists this clonotype with a few counts. The rearrangement joins TRBV12-3 or TRBV12-4 to TRBJ1-2; D remains unclear. This CDR3 has 12 amino acids. V dropped 2 bases and J dropped 7 bases, with 8 bases sitting between them. The CDR3 bases are TGTGCCAGCAGTTTAATGGCAACTGGCTACACCTTC. Translated: CASSLMATGYTF.

This clonotype turned up a few times. The CDR3 protein is CASSQDRTGLEETQYF. Written as DNA, the CDR3 is TGTGCCAGCAGCCAAGATCGGACTGGGCTTGAAGAGACCCAGTACTTC. V gene TRBV3-1 combines with J gene TRBJ2-5; TRBD2 is a possible D gene (5 bases). V shed 0 bases and J shed 3 bases, with 14 bases lying between them. CDR1 is LGHDT, CDR2 YNNKEL, per germline (reference sequence). This CDR3 contains 16 residues.

CDR3 sequence reads: CASRDGTAQYF. Written as DNA, the CDR3 is TGTGCCAGCAGGGACGGGACAGCCCAGTACTTC. The V and J genes are TRBV6-5 and TRBJ2-5; TRBD1 matches at 7 bases. This CDR3 is built from 11 residues. V gave up 6 bases and J gave up 9 bases; unmatched junction bases: 4. The germline gives CDR1 MNHEY, CDR2 SVGAGI.

This clonotype has a handful of counts. The V gene is TRBV20-1, the J gene TRBJ1-4, with D possibly TRBD1 on 5 matching bases. There are 14 residues in the CDR3. Per the germline V gene, CDR1 is DFQATT and CDR2 is SNEGSKA (reference sequence). Between the trimmed V and J ends, which lost 1 base and 8 bases, there was a span of 14 bases. In nucleotides, the CDR3 is TGCAGTGCTAGAGTTCTCGGCAGGGACGAAAAACTGTTTTTT. It translates to CSARVLGRDEKLFF.

The V call is TRBV4-2, the J call TRBJ1-5; 9 bases fit TRBD1. The germline V gene has CDR1 LGHNA and CDR2 YNFKEQ. The CDR3 length is 16 residues. Trimming removed 0 bases from V and 6 bases from J; junction bases left unmatched: 6. CDR3 nucleotide sequence: TGTGCCAGCAGCCAAGACAATACAGGGGGCGGTCAGCCCCAGCATTTT. Its protein is CASSQDNTGGGQPQHF.

This chain connects TRBV18 to TRBJ2-3; 7 bases map to TRBD2. Trimming removed 4 bases from V and 6 bases from J; junction bases left unmatched: 13. Germline V CDR1 and CDR2: KGHSH, LQKENI. CDR3 size: 16 residues. For the CDR3, the DNA is TGTGCCAGCTCACGGGCCACTAGCGAGGTCGGTGATACGCAGTATTTT. It codes for CASSRATSEVGDTQYF.

The chain carries TRBV19 and TRBJ2-5; D unclear. Trimming removed 2 bases at V and 11 bases at J, with 15 bases between. The germline V gene encodes CDR1 LNHDA and CDR2 SQIVND (reference sequence). This CDR3 contains 13 residues. The CDR3 coding sequence is TGTGCCAGTAGTATAAGACCCACGGATGAGCAGTACTTC. Translated, it gives CASSIRPTDEQYF.

J is TRBJ2-7 and V is TRBV18, with a weak D call TRBD1 (5 bases). Trimming pared 2 bases from V and 5 bases from J, leaving 10 bases between. The CDR3 sequence is 13 residues long. The V gene's germline CDR1 is KGHSH and CDR2 LQKENI. The CDR3 DNA reads as TGTGCCAGCTCACCATTGGTCAGGGACGAGCAGTACTTC. The encoded protein is CASSPLVRDEQYF.